The source of this T cell receptor (beta chain) is a study of T and B cells in COVID-19 patients. Overall study findings and caveats: Highly clonal in active COVID-19, TRB repertoires exceeded healthy-donor diversity and richness at recovery. Blood from mildly ill patients while symptomatic, and early samples from severe cases, were scarce.

TRB was amplified from about 250-500 ng of blood genomic DNA. TRB rearrangements were amplified by multiplex PCR with BIOMED2 TRB-A/B primers. TCRdb used MiXCR to reprocess the multiplex PCR reads, holding one entry per CDR3 protein. The sample consists of around 21,000 distinct CDR3 sequences, approximately 30% of them appearing once. About this clonotype itself: Its cognate antigen is unknown.

This TCR was sampled from a human donor who had recovered from COVID-19. Sequencing was done on a sample of blood.

The DNA of the CDR3 is TGTGCCACCAGTGGGACAGGAGGAAACACCATATATTTT. Protein sequence: CATSGTGGNTIYF. The V call is TRBV24-1, the J call TRBJ1-3; TRBD1 aligns across 7 bases. The junction had 1 base not matched to a gene; V was cut back by 5 bases and J by 4 bases. Germline CDR1 is KGHDR and CDR2 is SFDVKD. The CDR3 contains 13 residues.